A selection of T cell receptor beta chains follows, all from one sample in a study of CXCR3-negative and CXCR3-positive naive CD8 T cells. TCRdb re-analyzed the 5' RACE reads; it lists each CDR3 protein once, without DNA. The sample table includes about 130,000 distinct CDR3 sequences. Source material: naive CXCR3- CD8+ T cells from blood. The receptors shown here come from a human donor in good health. Some clones in this sample may be carry-over from other donors' samples. Both conserved end residues are part of each CDR3.

V,J,CDR3
TRBV5-5,TRBJ2-5,CASSLEGEETQYF
TRBV14,TRBJ2-3,CASSHWTSGSFDTQYF
TRBV29-1,TRBJ2-7,CSVEMLSGRLSSYEQYF
TRBV28,TRBJ1-5,CASSLVVGRGNQPQHF
TRBV7-2,TRBJ2-7,CASSLVQDEQYF
TRBV29-1,TRBJ2-5,CSVGKRLAGGETQYF
TRBV5-1,TRBJ2-3,CASSSGYSGNRGGTDTQYF
TRBV7-9,TRBJ1-2,CASSLGFSESNYGYTF
TRBV28,TRBJ2-5,CASSPGAGPETQYF
TRBV6-5,TRBJ2-2,CASGGARTGELFF
TRBV12-3/TRBV12-4,TRBJ1-5,CARSRTAANQPQHF
TRBV20-1,TRBJ1-6,CSAPTGTALHF
TRBV5-1,TRBJ2-7,CASSSFAGILYEQYF
TRBV24-1,TRBJ2-1,CATSDAAGGLKDEQFF
TRBV24-1,TRBJ2-7,CATSEEHEQYF